Reported below is one T cell receptor beta chain. This sample is part of a study of cytomegalovirus exposure and HLA in healthy donors. Trimming at V came to 3 bases and at J to 5 bases, leaving 6 bases not matched to a gene. This CDR3 is 15 amino acids long. Germline values: CDR1 SGHKS, CDR2 YYEKEE (reference sequence). Samples came from healthy bone marrow donors. The PCR was carried out with 60 Vbeta primers and 13 Jbeta primers. Measured with immunoSEQ multiplex PCR; TCRdb has only the in-frame clones, and not every one. In all, the sample yields about 170,000 clones. The sequenced material came from PBMCs. The V gene is TRBV5-5, the J gene TRBJ2-2; TRBD2 matches 8 bases. The clonotype was recovered from a young woman in good health and CMV-seropositive. The CDR3 is CASSWTGGLTGELFF. CDR3 DNA: TGTGCCAGCAGCTGGACGGGAGGGCTTACCGGGGAGCTGTTTTTT.